This T cell receptor (beta chain) was retrieved from a study of cytomegalovirus exposure and HLA in healthy donors. CDR3 length: 15 residues. Germline loops: CDR1 SGHTA, CDR2 FQGNSA. J gave up 8 bases and V 1 base, and 7 bases lay outside the gene matches. This clone was seen a few times. Use of 60 Vbeta and 13 Jbeta primers characterized the PCR. Profiled with immunoSEQ multiplex PCR; TCRdb holds only in-frame clones, not every one. The table records tens of thousands of clones, approximately 52% of them present only once. The origin of this receptor is a human donor in good health. The sequenced material came from PBMCs. The rearrangement joins TRBV7-2 to TRBJ1-5, with 8 bases that match TRBD1. CDR3 sequence reads: CASSLDRGSPKPQHF. DNA of the CDR3: TGTGCCAGCAGCTTAGACAGGGGGTCCCCTAAGCCCCAGCATTTT.